This T cell receptor (beta chain) was recorded in a study of glioma-infiltrating T cells (dated by TCRdb to the mid-2010s). Study-wide context: Low-grade gliomas were WHO grade II oligodendrogliomas or astrocytomas, and glioblastomas were WHO grade IV tumors sampled at initial rather than recurrent diagnosis. Three low-grade glioma patients, under ten primary glioblastoma patients and three non-glioma patients contributing non-neoplastic brain tissue were included in the paired cohort. The sequencing target for blood libraries was roughly 4.5- to 11-fold coverage of roughly one million peripheral T cells. To measure how far tissue and blood T-cell populations diverged, each tissue-infiltrating repertoire was compared against the peripheral blood repertoire of the same patient. Glioma tissue, non-neoplastic brain tissue and matched peripheral blood mononuclear cells were used as sources from which TCR alpha- and beta-chain repertoires were sequenced. Dexamethasone was administered to glioma patients for six or fewer days before surgery.

At the junction V is shortened by 4 bases and J by 0 bases, with 9 bases in between. The CDR3 goes from the cysteine to the phenylalanine over 15 residues. The only DNA kept is the CDR3, 45 bases in frame from the first base. CDR1 MNHEY and CDR2 SMNVEV are derived from the germline V gene (reference sequence). TCR alpha and beta CDR3 regions were amplified with the iRepertoire nested amplicon-rescue multiplex PCR (arm-PCR) platform from RNA. The input for one-step reverse transcription and amplification was roughly 85-400 ng of either tissue mRNA or PBMC total RNA. After bead purification, a secondary multiplex PCR added Illumina adapters, and libraries were gel-purified between 200 and 400 bp. Internal 6-nucleotide barcodes were carried by the libraries and were used for demultiplexing. The libraries were sequenced on an Illumina MiSeq using 2x220 or 2x250 nucleotide paired-end reads. Per the source publication's procedure: Paired reads were merged using FLASH 1.2.11 and were aligned to the GRCh37 human genome using BWA-MEM, after which TRA and TRB reads were extracted. V and J assignment used an IMGT-derived reference of cassette sequences and CDR3 motifs that included pseudogenes. Three-frame translation of reads was performed, and productive CDR3s were defined as those with a C...FGXG motif and no stop codons. A clonotype was defined as a unique combination of a V-J cassette pair and a CDR3 amino acid sequence. Reads were filtered by Hamming distance, thresholded by each sample's sequence error rate in mapped regions. TCRdb trimmed public reads at Q25 via fastp, called clones via MiXCR and kept in-frame beta chains. Rows with one shared CDR3 protein collapse into an entry with the most common genes and DNA. Here the V and J calls rest on TCRdb's processing, not on the authors' analysis. The sample has 400,000 or so distinct CDR3 sequences on record, around 45% of them singletons. The ten most abundant clones make up around 13% of the sample.

This clonotype was counted between two and nine times. Its antigen is still unknown. No per-base quality is available; no much larger clone lies one base away. Study-wide conclusions, independent of this receptor: Small numbers underpinned the group comparisons: eight glioblastoma patients, three low-grade glioma patients and three non-neoplastic patients. In non-neoplastic patients, VJ-independent divergence between tissue and blood fell below expectation, whereas in all gliomas, and especially in low-grade gliomas, the divergence rose above expectation. Very few CDR3 sequences were shared between tissue and blood, attributed to high CDR3 diversity and limited sampling. Patients with low tissue-blood divergence were marked by a signature set of shared blood CDR3 motifs, and that set was depleted in highly divergent patients.

Immediately after resection, surgical brain or tumor specimens were cryofrozen in liquid nitrogen, with peripheral blood cells collected concurrently. Sequences were obtained from glioma tissue, nonneoplastic brain tissue, or PBMCs (not recorded which). Recombination joined TRBV27 with TRBJ2-2, with the D gene not clear enough to name. This clonotype was sampled from a human donor with low-grade glioma or glioblastoma, undergoing nonglioma brain surgery, or in good health (not recorded which). The CDR3 has the sequence CASSSQFANTGELFF. The bases are TGTGCCAGCAGTTCACAGTTCGCGAACACCGGGGAGCTGTTTTTT.